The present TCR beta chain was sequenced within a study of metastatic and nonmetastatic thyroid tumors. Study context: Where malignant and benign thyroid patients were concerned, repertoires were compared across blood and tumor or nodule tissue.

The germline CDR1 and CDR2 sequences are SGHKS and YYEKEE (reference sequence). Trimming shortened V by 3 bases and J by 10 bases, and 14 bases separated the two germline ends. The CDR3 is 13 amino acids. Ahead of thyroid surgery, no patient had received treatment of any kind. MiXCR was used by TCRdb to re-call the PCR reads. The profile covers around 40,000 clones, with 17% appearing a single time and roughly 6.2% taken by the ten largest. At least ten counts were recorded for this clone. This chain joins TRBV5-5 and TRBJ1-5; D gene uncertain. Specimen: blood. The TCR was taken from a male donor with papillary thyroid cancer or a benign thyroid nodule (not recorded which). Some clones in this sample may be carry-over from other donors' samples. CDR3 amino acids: CASSSQTVGPQHF. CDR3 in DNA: TGTGCCAGCAGCTCCCAAACAGTAGGTCCCCAGCATTTT. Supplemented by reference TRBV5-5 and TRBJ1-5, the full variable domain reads DAGVTQSPTHLIKTRGQQVTLRCSPISGHKSVSWYQQVLGQGPQFIFQYYEKEERGRGNFPDRFSARQFPNYSSELNVNALLLGDSALYLCASSSQTVGPQHFGDGTRLSIL.